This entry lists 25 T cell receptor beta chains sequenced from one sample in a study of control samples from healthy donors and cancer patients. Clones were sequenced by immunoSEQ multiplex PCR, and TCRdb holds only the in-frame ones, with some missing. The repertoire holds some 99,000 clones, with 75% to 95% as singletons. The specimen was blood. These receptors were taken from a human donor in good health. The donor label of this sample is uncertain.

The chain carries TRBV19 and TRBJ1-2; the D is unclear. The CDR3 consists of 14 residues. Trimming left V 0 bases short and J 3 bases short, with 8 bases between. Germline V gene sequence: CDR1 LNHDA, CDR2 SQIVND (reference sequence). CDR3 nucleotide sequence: TGTGCCAGTAGTATAGAACCAGTTCACTATGGCTACACCTTC. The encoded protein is CASSIEPVHYGYTF.

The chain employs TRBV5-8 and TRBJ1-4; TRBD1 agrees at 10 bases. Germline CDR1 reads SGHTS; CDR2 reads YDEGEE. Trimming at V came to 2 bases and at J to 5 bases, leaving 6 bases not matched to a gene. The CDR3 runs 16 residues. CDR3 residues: CASSFRGQGGNEKLFF. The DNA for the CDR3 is TGTGCCAGCAGCTTCCGTGGACAGGGGGGCAATGAAAAACTGTTTTTT.

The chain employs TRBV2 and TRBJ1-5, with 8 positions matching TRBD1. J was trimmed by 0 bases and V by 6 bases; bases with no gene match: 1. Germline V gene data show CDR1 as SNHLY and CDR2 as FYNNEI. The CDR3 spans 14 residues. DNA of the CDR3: TGTGCCAGCAGGGACAGGGCTAGCAATCAGCCCCAGCATTTT. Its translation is CASRDRASNQPQHF.

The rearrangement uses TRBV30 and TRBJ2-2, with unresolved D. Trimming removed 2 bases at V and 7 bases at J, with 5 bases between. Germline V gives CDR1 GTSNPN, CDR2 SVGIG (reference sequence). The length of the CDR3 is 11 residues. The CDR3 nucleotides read TGTGCCTGGAGTTCTGGCGGGGAGCTGTTTTTT. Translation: CAWSSGGELFF.

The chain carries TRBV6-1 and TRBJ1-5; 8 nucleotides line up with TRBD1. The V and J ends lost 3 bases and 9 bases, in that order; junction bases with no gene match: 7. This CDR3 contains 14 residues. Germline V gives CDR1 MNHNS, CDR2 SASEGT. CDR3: CASSDRQGTSPQHF. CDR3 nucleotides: TGTGCCAGCAGTGACAGACAGGGGACGTCGCCCCAGCATTTT.

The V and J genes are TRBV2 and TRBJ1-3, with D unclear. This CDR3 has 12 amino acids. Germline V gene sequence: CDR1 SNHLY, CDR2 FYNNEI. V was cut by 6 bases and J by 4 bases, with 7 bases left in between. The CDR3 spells CASSPVGNTIYF. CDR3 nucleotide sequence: TGTGCCAGCAGCCCAGTGGGAAACACCATATATTTT. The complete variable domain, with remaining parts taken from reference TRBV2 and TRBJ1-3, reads EPEVTQTPSHQVTQMGQEVILRCVPISNHLYFYWYRQILGQKVEFLVSFYNNEISEKSEIFDDQFSVERPDGSNFTLKIRSTKLEDSAMYFCASSPVGNTIYFGEGSWLTVV.

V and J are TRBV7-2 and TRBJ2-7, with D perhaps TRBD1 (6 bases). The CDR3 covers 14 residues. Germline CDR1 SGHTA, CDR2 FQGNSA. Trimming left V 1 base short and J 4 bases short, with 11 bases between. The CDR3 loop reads CASSLGNRVYEQYV. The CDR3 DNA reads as TGTGCCAGCAGCTTAGGGAACAGGGTGTACGAGCAGTACGTC.

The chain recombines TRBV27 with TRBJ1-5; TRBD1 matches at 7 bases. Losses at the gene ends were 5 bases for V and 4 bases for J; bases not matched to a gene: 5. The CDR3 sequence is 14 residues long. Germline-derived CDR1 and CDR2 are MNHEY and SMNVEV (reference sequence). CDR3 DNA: TGTGCCAGCAGTCCGACAGGGTTGAATCAGCCCCAGCATTTT. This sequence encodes CASSPTGLNQPQHF.

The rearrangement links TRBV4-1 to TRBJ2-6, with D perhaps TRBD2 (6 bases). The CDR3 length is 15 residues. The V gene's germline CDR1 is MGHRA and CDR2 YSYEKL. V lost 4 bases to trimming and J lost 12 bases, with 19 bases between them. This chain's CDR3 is CASSPQGGAGGVLTF. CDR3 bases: TGCGCCAGCAGCCCCCAAGGAGGGGCCGGGGGCGTCCTGACTTTC.

CDR3: CASSNSGGANYEQYF. The CDR3 bases are TGTGCCAGCAGCAATAGCGGGGGAGCCAACTACGAGCAGTACTTC. V and J are TRBV11-2 and TRBJ2-7, with 9 bases lining up with TRBD2. CDR3 length: 15 amino acids. CDR1 is SGHAT, CDR2 FQNNGV, per germline. V trimming: 5 bases; J trimming: 3 bases; junction bases outside the gene matches: 8. The variable domain in full, completed from reference TRBV11-2 and TRBJ2-7, reads EAGVAQSPRYKIIEKRQSVAFWCNPISGHATLYWYQQILGQGPKLLIQFQNNGVVDDSQLPKDRFSAERLKGVDSTLKIQPAKLEDSAVYLCASSNSGGANYEQYFGPGTRLTVT.

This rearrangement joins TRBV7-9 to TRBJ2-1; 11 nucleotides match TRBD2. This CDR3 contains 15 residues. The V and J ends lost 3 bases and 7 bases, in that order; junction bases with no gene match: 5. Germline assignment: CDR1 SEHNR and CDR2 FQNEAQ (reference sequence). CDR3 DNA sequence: TGTGCCAGCAGCTTTAGCGGGGGGGCAGGGAATGAGCAGTTCTTC. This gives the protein CASSFSGGAGNEQFF.

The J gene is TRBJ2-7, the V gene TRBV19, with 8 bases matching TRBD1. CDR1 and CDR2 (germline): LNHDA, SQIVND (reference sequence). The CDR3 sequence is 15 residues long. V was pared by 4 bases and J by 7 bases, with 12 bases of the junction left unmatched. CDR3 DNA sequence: TGTGCCAGTAGTACGACGGGACAGGTTGATTATGAGCAGTACTTC. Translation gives CASSTTGQVDYEQYF. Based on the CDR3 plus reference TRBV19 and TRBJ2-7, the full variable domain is DGGITQSPKYLFRKEGQNVTLSCEQNLNHDAMYWYRQDPGQGLRLIYYSQIVNDFQKGDIAEGYSVSREKKESFPLTVTSAQKNPTAFYLCASSTTGQVDYEQYFGPGTRLTVT.

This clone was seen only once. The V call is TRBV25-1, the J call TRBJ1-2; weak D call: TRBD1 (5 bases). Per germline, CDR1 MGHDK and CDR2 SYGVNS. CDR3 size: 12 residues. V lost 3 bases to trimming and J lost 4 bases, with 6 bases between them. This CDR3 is CASSEGGYGYTF. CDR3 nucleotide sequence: TGTGCCAGCAGTGAGGGGGGCTATGGCTACACCTTC.

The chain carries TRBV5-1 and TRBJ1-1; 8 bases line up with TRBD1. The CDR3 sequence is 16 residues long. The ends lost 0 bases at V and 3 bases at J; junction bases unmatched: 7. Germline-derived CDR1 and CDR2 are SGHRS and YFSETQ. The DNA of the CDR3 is TGCGCCAGCAGCTTGGCTTGGACAGGGACGGACACTGAAGCTTTCTTT. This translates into CASSLAWTGTDTEAFF.

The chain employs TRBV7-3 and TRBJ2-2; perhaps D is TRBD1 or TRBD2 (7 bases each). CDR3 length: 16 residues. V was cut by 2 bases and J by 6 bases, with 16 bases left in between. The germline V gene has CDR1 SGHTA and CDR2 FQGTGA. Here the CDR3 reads CASSLGPPGGAGELFF. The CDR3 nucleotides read TGTGCCAGCAGCTTAGGGCCCCCAGGGGGGGCCGGGGAGCTGTTTTTT.

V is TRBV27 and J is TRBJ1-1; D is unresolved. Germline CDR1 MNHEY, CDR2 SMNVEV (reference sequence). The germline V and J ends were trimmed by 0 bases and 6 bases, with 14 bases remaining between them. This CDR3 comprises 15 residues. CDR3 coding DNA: TGTGCCAGCAGTTTATCTAGCCGGGTAATGGCTGAAGCTTTCTTT. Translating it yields CASSLSSRVMAEAFF.

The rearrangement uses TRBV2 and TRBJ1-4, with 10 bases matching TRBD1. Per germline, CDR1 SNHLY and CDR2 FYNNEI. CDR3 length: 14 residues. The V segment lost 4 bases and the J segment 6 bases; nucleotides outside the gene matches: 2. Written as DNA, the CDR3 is TGTGCCAGCAGTGGACAGGGGGCTGATGAAAAACTGTTTTTT. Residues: CASSGQGADEKLFF.

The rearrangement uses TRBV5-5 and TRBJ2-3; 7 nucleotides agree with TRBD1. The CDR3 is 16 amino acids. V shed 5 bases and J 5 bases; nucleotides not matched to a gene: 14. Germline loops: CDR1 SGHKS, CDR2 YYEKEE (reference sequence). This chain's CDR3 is CASRTPDRDEGDTQYF. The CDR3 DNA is TGTGCCAGCAGAACCCCTGACAGGGACGAGGGAGATACGCAGTATTTT.

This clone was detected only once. In nucleotides, the CDR3 is TGTGCCAGCAGTGAATACTACTCGCGGGGAACCTACGAGCAGTACTTC. As protein: CASSEYYSRGTYEQYF. V and J are TRBV2 and TRBJ2-7, with TRBD2 as a possible D gene (6 bases). The V end lost 2 bases, the J end lost 2 bases, and 16 bases lay between the germline ends. The CDR3 has 16 residues. Germline V gene sequence: CDR1 SNHLY, CDR2 FYNNEI.

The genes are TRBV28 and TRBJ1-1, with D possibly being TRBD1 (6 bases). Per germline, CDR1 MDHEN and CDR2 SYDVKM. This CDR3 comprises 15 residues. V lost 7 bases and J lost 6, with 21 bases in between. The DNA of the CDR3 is TGTGCCAGCAAGCCCCGGACAGTTCGAGGGGCTGAAGCTTTCTTT. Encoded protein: CASKPRTVRGAEAFF.

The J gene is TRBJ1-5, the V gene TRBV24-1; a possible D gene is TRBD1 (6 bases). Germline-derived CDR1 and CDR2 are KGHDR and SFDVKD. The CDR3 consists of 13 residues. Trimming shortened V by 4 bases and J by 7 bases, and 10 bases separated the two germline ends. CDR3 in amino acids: CATSENRVQPQHF. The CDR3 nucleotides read TGTGCCACCAGTGAGAACAGGGTACAGCCCCAGCATTTT.

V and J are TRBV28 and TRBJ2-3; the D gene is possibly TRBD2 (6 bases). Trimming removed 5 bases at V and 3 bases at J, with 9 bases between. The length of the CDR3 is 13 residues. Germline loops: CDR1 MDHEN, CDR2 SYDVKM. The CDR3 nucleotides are TGTGCCAGCAGTCCCGGGGGAACAGATACGCAGTATTTT. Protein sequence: CASSPGGTDTQYF.

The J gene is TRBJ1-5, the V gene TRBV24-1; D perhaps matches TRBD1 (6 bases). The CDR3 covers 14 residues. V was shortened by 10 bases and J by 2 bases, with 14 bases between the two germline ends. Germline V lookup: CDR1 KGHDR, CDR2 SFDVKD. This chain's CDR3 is CATPQGSGNQPQHF. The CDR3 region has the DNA TGTGCCACGCCGCAGGGGAGTGGCAATCAGCCCCAGCATTTT.

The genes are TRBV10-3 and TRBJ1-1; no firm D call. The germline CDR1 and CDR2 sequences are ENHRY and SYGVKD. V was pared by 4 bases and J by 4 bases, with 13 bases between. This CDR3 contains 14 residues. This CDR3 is CAISAGVGSTEAFF. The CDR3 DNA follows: TGTGCCATCAGTGCCGGGGTTGGTTCCACTGAAGCTTTCTTT.

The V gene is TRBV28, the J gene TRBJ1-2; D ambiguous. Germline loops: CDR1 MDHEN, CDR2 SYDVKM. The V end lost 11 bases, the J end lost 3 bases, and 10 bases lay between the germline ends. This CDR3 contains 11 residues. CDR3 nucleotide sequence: TGTGCCTCCGGGAGGGACTATGGCTACACCTTC. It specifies CASGRDYGYTF.